This T cell receptor beta chain derives from a study of T cells in Graves' hyperthyroidism and ophthalmopathy (dated by TCRdb to between 2019 and 2020). Background on the whole study: Peripheral blood was collected at initial diagnosis, before any treatment. A discovery cohort of roughly 100 patients, fewer than 50 with Graves' ophthalmopathy and approximately 55 with stable Graves' hyperthyroidism, was used to find distinguishing TCR V-J signatures. Whether ophthalmopathy could be predicted prospectively was tested in an independent validation cohort made up of fewer than 20 hyperthyroidism patients plus 17 patients who later progressed to ophthalmopathy. For training and testing, the 100 patients in the discovery cohort were randomly divided in a 7:3 ratio. The study also compared thyroid tissue and blood T-cell repertoires from over 5 Graves' hyperthyroidism patients. Following sampling, methimazole starting at 30 mg daily was given to hyperthyroidism patients, and high-dose intravenous methylprednisolone was given to ophthalmopathy patients. TCR Vbeta CDR3 sequencing of 140 or so peripheral blood samples (more than 40 ophthalmopathy, about 75 hyperthyroidism and approximately 17 progressor patients) is reported in the paper.

This clonotype turned up a few times. The specificity of this receptor is unknown. Base qualities were left out, and no much larger clone turns up one base away. Study-wide findings and limitations: Sample size was not statistically predetermined, and investigators were not blinded to group allocation. Most expanded thyroid clonotypes (frequency above 0.001) were also detected in blood, a finding suggesting that blood repertoires may reflect thyroid immune responses. During validation, the model predicted progression to ophthalmopathy a median of about 6.3 months ahead of onset, with approximately 71% sensitivity and around 73% specificity. In cross-validation, a model built on a 13 V-J signature told ophthalmopathy apart from stable hyperthyroidism with over 85% sensitivity and about 81% specificity, and in testing the same model reached 80%/75%.

The TCR beta CDR3 regions were amplified from the RNA transcripts. The first round of RT-PCR for the TCR CDR3 was performed with the HTBI primer set and the Qiagen OneStep RT-PCR kit. A second multiplex PCR round built the libraries, followed by size selection and purification. Sequencing of the libraries was done on an Illumina HiSeq2000 using paired-end 100 bp reads. On the authors' methods: SOAPnuke was used to process the raw data, throwing out any read that contained adapters or uncalled bases, had a mean Phred below 15, or lacked an exact constant-primer or identifier match. High-quality paired reads were merged with COPE v1.2.5, and unique nucleotide sequences were defined as clonotypes. MiTCR v1.1 was used to align the clonotypes against IMGT TRBV, TRBD and TRBJ reference segments. The analysis was restricted to V-J combinations with a frequency above 0.0001, which together covered roughly 99% of the repertoires. A TCS score was defined as the ratio between F50 (clonal expansion) and ExV (chaos), using BLOSUM62-based TCRdist between CDR3 peptides within each V-J. Welch's t-statistics and random forest reduced 450 to 600 V-J features to 13, which were used in a naive Bayes classifier (R e1071). Starting from the raw public reads, TCRdb applied fastp trimming at Q25, assembled clones with MiXCR and retained in-frame beta chains. Rows are combined by CDR3 protein, so each entry shows the most common genes and DNA. For this entry, the V and J calls and clone size follow TCRdb and not the study's own pipeline. The sample table contains some 620,000 distinct CDR3 sequences; only one count was recorded for 15% to 20% of them. The top ten constitute 3% to 4.5% of the sample.

V drops 4 bases and J drops 1 base, leaving 8 bases in between. From the cysteine up to the phenylalanine, the CDR3 has a length of 13 residues. CDR3 DNA only is kept here, 39 bases in frame from base 1. CDR1 and CDR2, looked up from the germline V gene (reference sequence), are SGHNT and YYREEE. Graves' hyperthyroidism was defined as stable when no progression to ophthalmopathy occurred over 18 months of follow-up. Hyperthyroidism patients were newly diagnosed, with disease duration under 2 months, and aged 18 to 65 years. Exclusion was applied to patients with uncontrolled infections, other autoimmune diseases, pregnancy or lactation. Diagnoses were based on clinical symptoms, serum thyroxine and TRAb, thyroid ultrasound and orbital computed tomography. Ficoll-Paque density gradient centrifugation was used to isolate PBMCs from about 9.4 ml of fresh peripheral blood. Trizol reagent was used to extract total RNA, and RNA quality was then checked on an Agilent 2100 Bioanalyzer.

This clonotype originated in a woman in her thirties with Graves' hyperthyroidism. The rearrangement joined TRBV5-4 to TRBJ1-1; the D gene cannot be resolved reliably. The sequenced material came from blood. Read as DNA, the sequence is TGTGCCAGCAGCCGCTGGGGGAACACTGAAGCTTTCTTT. Translated, it gives CASSRWGNTEAFF.